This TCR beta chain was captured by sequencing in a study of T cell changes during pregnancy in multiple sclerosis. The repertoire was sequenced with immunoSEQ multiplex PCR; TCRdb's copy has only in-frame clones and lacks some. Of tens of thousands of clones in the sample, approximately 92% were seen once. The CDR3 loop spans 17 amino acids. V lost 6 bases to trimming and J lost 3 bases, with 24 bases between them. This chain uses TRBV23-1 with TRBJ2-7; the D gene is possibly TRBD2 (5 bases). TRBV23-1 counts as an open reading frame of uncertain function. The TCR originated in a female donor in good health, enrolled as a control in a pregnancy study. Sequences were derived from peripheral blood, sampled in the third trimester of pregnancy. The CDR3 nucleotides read TGCGCCAGCAGCGCACCATCCCGGGTGGGAGAAGACTACGAGCAGTACTTC. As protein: CASSAPSRVGEDYEQYF.